Below, 3 T cell receptor beta chains from the same sample are listed, as sequenced in a study of blood T cell repertoires in COVID-19. The assay was immunoSEQ multiplex PCR, and TCRdb's table has in-frame clones only and misses some. The sample yields roughly 260,000 clones, about 87% seen once. Sequences were obtained from peripheral blood. Receptor source: a man aged 60 to 69 who had recovered from COVID-19.

For the CDR3, the DNA is TGTGCCAGCAGTTACACCCCGGGACTAGCGGCGGTCCCCTACGAGCAGTACTTC. Its translation: CASSYTPGLAAVPYEQYF. The rearrangement links TRBV6-2 or TRBV6-3 to TRBJ2-7; TRBD2 matches at 11 bases. V shed 2 bases and J 2 bases; nucleotides not matched to a gene: 11. CDR1 is MNHEY and CDR2 is SVGEGT in the germline V gene. The CDR3 totals 18 residues.

The genes are TRBV4-2 and TRBJ1-4; 8 nucleotides agree with TRBD1. V shed 1 base and J 8 bases; nucleotides not matched to a gene: 9. CDR1 is LGHNA and CDR2 is YNFKEQ in the germline V gene. This CDR3 contains 16 residues. The CDR3 here is CASSQARTGKREKLFF. The CDR3 nucleotides read TGTGCCAGCAGCCAAGCACGGACAGGGAAAAGGGAAAAACTGTTTTTT.

The chain has TRBV7-9 and TRBJ2-7; D might be TRBD1 (6 bases). Trimming stripped 4 bases from V and 4 bases from J, with 8 bases between. The CDR3 totals 12 residues. The V gene's germline CDR1 is SEHNR and CDR2 FQNEAQ (reference sequence). The CDR3 bases are TGTGCCAGCAGCTCACAGGGTTACGAGCAGTACTTC. Its translation: CASSSQGYEQYF.